Following are 13 T cell receptor beta chains from one sample sequenced in a study of blood T cell repertoires in COVID-19. Clones were read by immunoSEQ multiplex PCR, and TCRdb kept only the in-frame ones, dropping some. The sample shows around 320,000 clones, 90% of them seen only once. What was sequenced was PBMCs or T cells enriched from blood (not recorded which). The receptor source for this set is a woman younger than 30 with acute COVID-19.

This chain links TRBV13 with TRBJ2-1; 7 positions match TRBD2. Germline V gives CDR1 PRHDT, CDR2 FYEKMQ (reference sequence). The CDR3 has 15 residues. Trimming at V came to 2 bases and at J to 7 bases, leaving 8 bases not matched to a gene. CDR3: CASSLPAGSLNEQFF. The DNA for the CDR3 is TGTGCCAGCAGCTTACCAGCGGGATCCTTGAATGAGCAGTTCTTC.

The chain joins TRBV9 to TRBJ1-2; no reliable D call. Germline values: CDR1 SGDLS, CDR2 YYNGEE. Between the trimmed V and J ends, which lost 4 bases and 4 bases, there was a span of 8 bases. The CDR3 extends over 12 amino acids. The CDR3 DNA is TGTGCCAGCAGCCCCCACAGCTATGGCTACACCTTC. As protein: CASSPHSYGYTF.

This clone was counted once. This chain links TRBV19 with TRBJ2-2; no reliable D call. Germline CDR1 reads LNHDA; CDR2 reads SQIVND (reference sequence). Trimming shortened V by 4 bases and J by 2 bases, and 8 bases separated the two germline ends. This CDR3 is built from 14 residues. CDR3: CASSTSFNTGELFF. Written as DNA, the CDR3 is TGTGCCAGTAGTACTAGTTTTAACACCGGGGAGCTGTTTTTT.

The genes are TRBV13 and TRBJ1-1; D possibly corresponds to TRBD1 (5 bases). This CDR3 has 14 residues. V was clipped by 4 bases and J by 0 bases, with 9 bases between them. CDR1 and CDR2 (germline): PRHDT, FYEKMQ (reference sequence). CDR3 in amino acids: CASSSDSMNTEAFF. The CDR3 DNA sequence: TGTGCCAGCAGCTCCGACAGTATGAACACTGAAGCTTTCTTT.

The gene calls are TRBV11-2 and TRBJ2-1; weak D call: TRBD2 (6 bases). Looked up from germline, CDR1 is SGHAT and CDR2 is FQNNGV. The CDR3 has 13 amino acids. V was shortened by 7 bases and J by 7 bases, with 14 bases between the two germline ends. In DNA, the CDR3 is TGTGCCAGCACCCAACAACGGGAGAATGAGCAGTTCTTC. It is translated as CASTQQRENEQFF.

This chain's CDR3 is CASSSPGSSGNTIYF. CDR3 sequence (DNA): TGCGCCAGCAGCTCTCCAGGGTCCTCTGGAAACACCATATATTTT. The chain combines TRBV5-1 with TRBJ1-3; D is possibly TRBD1 (5 bases). Germline CDR1 reads SGHRS; CDR2 reads YFSETQ. Trimming shortened V by 3 bases and J by 0 bases, and 10 bases separated the two germline ends. This CDR3 region has 15 residues.

The chain carries TRBV29-1 and TRBJ1-1; D is perhaps TRBD1 (5 bases). Germline CDR1 reads SQVTM; CDR2 reads ANQGSEA. Trimming left V 8 bases short and J 5 bases short, with 15 bases between. The CDR3 spans 12 residues. CDR3 amino acids: CSSGGRWTEAFF. The CDR3 region has the DNA TGCAGCTCCGGGGGGAGGTGGACTGAAGCTTTCTTT.

The chain joins TRBV18 to TRBJ1-2; TRBD1 agrees at 7 bases. Per the germline V gene, CDR1 is KGHSH and CDR2 is LQKENI. The CDR3 runs 13 residues. The junction had 4 bases not matched to a gene; V was cut back by 1 base and J by 8 bases. The CDR3 nucleotides read TGTGCCAGCTCACCACAGGGGGCGAGGGGCTACACCTTC. Its translation is CASSPQGARGYTF.

The chain uses TRBV11-2 and TRBJ2-1; 9 bases agree with TRBD2. Germline V gene lookup returns CDR1 SGHAT and CDR2 FQNNGV. The V gene end was trimmed by 5 bases and the J gene end by 7 bases; junction bases not matched to a gene: 15. This CDR3 contains 17 residues. The CDR3 DNA sequence: TGTGCCAGCAGCCGGGGGGCGGGAGGGCCGGTGGGGAATGAGCAGTTCTTC. Amino acids: CASSRGAGGPVGNEQFF.

The chain joins TRBV28 to TRBJ2-3, with 8 bases lining up with TRBD2. J gave up 5 bases and V 1 base, and 14 bases lay outside the gene matches. This CDR3 comprises 18 residues. CDR1 and CDR2 from the germline V gene are MDHEN and SYDVKM. DNA for the CDR3: TGTGCCAGCAGTTTATCGGTCTGGGGCGGGAGCGGGAGAGATACGCAGTATTTT. Protein: CASSLSVWGGSGRDTQYF.

This chain connects TRBV12-3 or TRBV12-4 to TRBJ2-7; D uncertain. Trimming shortened V by 2 bases and J by 5 bases, and 10 bases separated the two germline ends. This CDR3 contains 13 residues. This CDR3 is CASSLPPPNEQYF. In DNA form, the CDR3 reads TGTGCCAGCAGTTTACCCCCGCCTAACGAGCAGTACTTC.

V usage is TRBV27 and J usage is TRBJ2-1; 10 bases agree with TRBD2. After removal of 5 bases from V and 9 bases from J, the junction contained 7 bases not matched to a gene. Germline loops: CDR1 MNHEY, CDR2 SMNVEV (reference sequence). CDR3 length: 14 amino acids. Written as DNA, the CDR3 is TGTGCCAGCAGTCCCTCCCTAGCGGGAGTTGAGCAGTTCTTC. Translated, it gives CASSPSLAGVEQFF.

This chain connects TRBV7-3 to TRBJ2-6; the match to TRBD1 covers 9 bases. The CDR3 extends over 17 amino acids. V gave up 5 bases and J gave up 0 bases; unmatched junction bases: 5. Germline V CDR1 and CDR2: SGHTA, FQGTGA. The DNA for the CDR3 is TGTGCCAGCAGCCCGACAGGGGGGATCTCTGGGGCCAACGTCCTGACTTTC. It codes for CASSPTGGISGANVLTF.